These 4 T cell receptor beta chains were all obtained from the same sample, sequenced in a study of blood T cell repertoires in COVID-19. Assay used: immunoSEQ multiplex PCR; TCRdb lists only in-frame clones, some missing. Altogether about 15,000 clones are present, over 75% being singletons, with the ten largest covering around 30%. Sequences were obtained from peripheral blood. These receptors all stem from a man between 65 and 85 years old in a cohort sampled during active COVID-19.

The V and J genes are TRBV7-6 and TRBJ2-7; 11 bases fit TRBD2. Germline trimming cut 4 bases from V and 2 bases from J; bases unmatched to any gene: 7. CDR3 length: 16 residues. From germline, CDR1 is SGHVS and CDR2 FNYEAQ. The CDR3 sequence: CASSSQTSGSAYEQYF. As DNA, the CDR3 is TGTGCCAGCAGCTCGCAAACTAGCGGGAGTGCCTACGAGCAGTACTTC.

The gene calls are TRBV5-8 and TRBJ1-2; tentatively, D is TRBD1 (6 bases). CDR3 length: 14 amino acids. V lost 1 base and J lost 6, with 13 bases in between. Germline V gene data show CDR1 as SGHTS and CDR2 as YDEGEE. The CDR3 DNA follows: TGTGCCAGCAGCTTGCCACAGGGTTCGCATGGCTACACCTTC. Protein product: CASSLPQGSHGYTF.

CDR3 sequence (DNA): TGCGCCAGCAGCTTGGGAGGGGGATCCAGCACTGAAGCTTTCTTT. Its translation is CASSLGGGSSTEAFF. This rearrangement joins TRBV5-1 to TRBJ1-1, with a tentative D call TRBD1 (6 bases). Germline V CDR1 and CDR2: SGHRS, YFSETQ. Deletions cut 0 bases from V and 4 bases from J, with 13 bases between. The CDR3 totals 15 residues.

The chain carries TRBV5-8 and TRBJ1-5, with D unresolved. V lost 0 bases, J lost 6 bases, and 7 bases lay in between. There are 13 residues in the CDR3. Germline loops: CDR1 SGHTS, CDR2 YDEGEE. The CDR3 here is CASSLERVQPQHF. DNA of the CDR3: TGTGCCAGCAGCTTGGAACGGGTTCAGCCCCAGCATTTT.